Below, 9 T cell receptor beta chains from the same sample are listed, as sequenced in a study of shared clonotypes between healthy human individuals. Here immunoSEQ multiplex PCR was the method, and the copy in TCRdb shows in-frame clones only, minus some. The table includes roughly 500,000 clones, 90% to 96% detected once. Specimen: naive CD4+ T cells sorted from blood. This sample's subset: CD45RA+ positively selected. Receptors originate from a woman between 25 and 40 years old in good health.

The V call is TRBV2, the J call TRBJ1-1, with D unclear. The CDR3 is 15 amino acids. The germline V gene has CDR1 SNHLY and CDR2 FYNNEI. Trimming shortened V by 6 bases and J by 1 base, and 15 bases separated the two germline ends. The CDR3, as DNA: TGTGCCAGCAGCGAGATTCGGATGCCGAACACTGAAGCTTTCTTT. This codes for CASSEIRMPNTEAFF.

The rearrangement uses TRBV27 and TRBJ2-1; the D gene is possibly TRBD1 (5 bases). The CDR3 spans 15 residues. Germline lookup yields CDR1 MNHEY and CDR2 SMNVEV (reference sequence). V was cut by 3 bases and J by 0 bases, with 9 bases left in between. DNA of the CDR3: TGTGCCAGCAGTTTTAGTACAGGCTCCTACAATGAGCAGTTCTTC. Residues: CASSFSTGSYNEQFF.

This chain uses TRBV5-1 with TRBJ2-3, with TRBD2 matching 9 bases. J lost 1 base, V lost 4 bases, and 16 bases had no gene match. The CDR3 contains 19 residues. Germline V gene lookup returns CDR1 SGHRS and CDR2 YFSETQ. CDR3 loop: CASSTSGREERARTDTQYF. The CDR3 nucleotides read TGCGCCAGCAGCACTAGCGGGCGGGAAGAAAGGGCCCGCACAGATACGCAGTATTTT.

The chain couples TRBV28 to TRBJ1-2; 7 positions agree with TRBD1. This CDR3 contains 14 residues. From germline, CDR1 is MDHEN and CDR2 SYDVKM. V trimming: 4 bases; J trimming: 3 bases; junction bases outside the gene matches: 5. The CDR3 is CASSSTGVDYGYTF. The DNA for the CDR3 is TGTGCCAGCAGTTCTACAGGGGTGGACTATGGCTACACCTTC.

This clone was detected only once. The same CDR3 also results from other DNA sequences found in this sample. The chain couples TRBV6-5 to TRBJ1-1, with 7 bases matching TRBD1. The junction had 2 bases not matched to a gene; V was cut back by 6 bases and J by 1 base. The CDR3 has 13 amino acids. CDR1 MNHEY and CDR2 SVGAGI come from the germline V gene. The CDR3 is CASSRQGNTEAFF. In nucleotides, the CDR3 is TGTGCCAGCAGCAGACAGGGGAACACTGAAGCTTTCTTT.

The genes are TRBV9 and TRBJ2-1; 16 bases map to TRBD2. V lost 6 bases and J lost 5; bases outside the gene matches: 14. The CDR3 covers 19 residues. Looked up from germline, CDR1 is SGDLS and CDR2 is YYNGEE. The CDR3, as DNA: TGTGCCAGCAACAGGTTAGGGACTAGCGGGAGGGGGACGGACAATGAGCAGTTCTTC. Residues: CASNRLGTSGRGTDNEQFF.

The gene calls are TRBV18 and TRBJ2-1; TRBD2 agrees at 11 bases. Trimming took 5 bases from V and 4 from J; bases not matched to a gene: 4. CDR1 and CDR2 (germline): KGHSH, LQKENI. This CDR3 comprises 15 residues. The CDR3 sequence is CASSSGTSGYNEQFF. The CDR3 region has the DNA TGTGCCAGCTCATCCGGGACTAGCGGATACAATGAGCAGTTCTTC.

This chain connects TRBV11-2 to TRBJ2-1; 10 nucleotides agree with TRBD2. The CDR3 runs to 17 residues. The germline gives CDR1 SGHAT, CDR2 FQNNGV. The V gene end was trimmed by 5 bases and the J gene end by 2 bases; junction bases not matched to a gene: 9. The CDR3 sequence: CASSLQRGLAAYNEQFF. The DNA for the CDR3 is TGTGCCAGCAGCCTTCAACGTGGACTAGCGGCCTACAATGAGCAGTTCTTC.

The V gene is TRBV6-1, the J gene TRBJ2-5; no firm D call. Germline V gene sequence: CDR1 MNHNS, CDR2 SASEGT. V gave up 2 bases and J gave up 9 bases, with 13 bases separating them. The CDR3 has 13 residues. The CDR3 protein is CASSELGSVPQYF. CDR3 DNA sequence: TGTGCCAGCAGTGAACTCGGGTCGGTGCCCCAGTACTTC.